These 7 T cell receptor beta chains share one sample of origin, sequenced in a study of T cell responses to AZD1222 COVID-19 vaccine. TCRdb's table, derived via immunoSEQ multiplex PCR, lists solely in-frame clones and lacks some. This sample has 97,000 or so clones, with approximately 84% found just once. This sample comprised peripheral blood, obtained on day 0 of AZD1222 vaccination. The receptor source for this set is an adult in good health.

The chain couples TRBV28 to TRBJ1-5; TRBD1 aligns across 10 bases. This CDR3 comprises 14 residues. V lost 2 bases to trimming and J lost 5 bases; unmatched junction nucleotides: 0. Germline V gene data show CDR1 as MDHEN and CDR2 as SYDVKM. CDR3 amino acids: CASSLGTGDQPQHF. DNA of the CDR3: TGTGCCAGCAGTTTAGGGACAGGGGATCAGCCCCAGCATTTT. The variable domain in full, with the rest retrieved from reference TRBV28 and TRBJ1-5, is DVKVTQSSRYLVKRTGEKVFLECVQDMDHENMFWYRQDPGLGLRLIYFSYDVKMKEKGDIPEGYSVSREKKERFSLILESASTNQTSMYLCASSLGTGDQPQHFGDGTRLSIL.

The V and J genes are TRBV10-3 and TRBJ1-5; D gene unclear. The length of the CDR3 is 13 residues. Trimming removed 10 bases from V and 6 bases from J, with 16 bases in between. Germline values: CDR1 ENHRY, CDR2 SYGVKD. As DNA, the CDR3 is TGTGCCACGTCCGTACAGCCGGTTCAGCCCCAGCATTTT. This codes for CATSVQPVQPQHF.

The chain is built from TRBV6-5 and TRBJ2-7; 9 bases fit TRBD2. CDR3 size: 15 residues. Trimming removed 0 bases from V and 4 bases from J; junction bases left unmatched: 4. Germline V gives CDR1 MNHEY, CDR2 SVGAGI. CDR3 sequence: CASSYSGLARYEQYF. The CDR3 DNA reads as TGTGCCAGCAGTTACTCCGGACTAGCGCGTTACGAGCAGTACTTC.

This rearrangement joins TRBV5-1 to TRBJ2-5, with 8 bases identical to TRBD2. The CDR3 has 14 amino acids. The V segment lost 2 bases and the J segment 2 bases; nucleotides outside the gene matches: 2. Germline CDR1 is SGHRS and CDR2 is YFSETQ. For the CDR3, the DNA is TGCGCCAGCAGCTTTGCGGGGGGTCAAGAGACCCAGTACTTC. It yields the protein CASSFAGGQETQYF.

The gene calls are TRBV3-1 (or the pseudogene TRBV3-2) and TRBJ1-1; 7 bases line up with TRBD1. Germline V gene sequence: CDR1 LGHDT, CDR2 YNNKEL (reference sequence). V lost 1 base to trimming and J lost 2 bases; unmatched junction nucleotides: 4. The CDR3 extends over 15 amino acids. The CDR3 DNA follows: TGTGCCAGCAGCCAAGCAACAGGGGTCAACACTGAAGCTTTCTTT. Its translation is CASSQATGVNTEAFF.

Comment on this clone: One end of the junction fails to match germline, which may point to a read error. The J gene is TRBJ2-5, the V gene TRBV5-1, with D possibly being TRBD1 or TRBD2 (7 bases each). The germline CDR1 and CDR2 sequences are SGHRS and YFSETQ. This CDR3 region has 15 residues. CDR3 bases: TGCCCCAGCAGCTACTGGGGGGGGACAGAAGAGACCCAGTACTTC. This gives the protein CPSSYWGGTEETQYF.

V is TRBV7-2 and J is TRBJ1-1; TRBD1 aligns across 7 bases. CDR1 and CDR2 from the germline V gene are SGHTA and FQGNSA. V lost 5 bases, J lost 10 bases, and 10 bases stayed unmatched. The CDR3 length is 13 residues. The CDR3, as DNA: TGTGCCAGCAGCCAGGAGACAGGGAGGGTAGCTTTCTTT. Amino acids: CASSQETGRVAFF.